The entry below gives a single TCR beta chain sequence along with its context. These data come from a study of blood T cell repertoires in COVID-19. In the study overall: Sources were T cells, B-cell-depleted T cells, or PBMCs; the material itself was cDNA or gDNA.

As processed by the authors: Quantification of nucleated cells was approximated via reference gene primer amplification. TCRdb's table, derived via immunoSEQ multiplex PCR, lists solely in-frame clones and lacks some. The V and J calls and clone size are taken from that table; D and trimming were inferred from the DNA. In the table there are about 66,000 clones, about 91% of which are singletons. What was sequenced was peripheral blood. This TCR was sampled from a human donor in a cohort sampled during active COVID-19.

CDR3 sequence: CASSQERQGIATNEKLFF. For the CDR3, the DNA is TGTGCCAGCAGCCAGGAGAGACAGGGTATAGCAACTAATGAAAAACTGTTTTTT. This chain connects TRBV3-1 (or the pseudogene TRBV3-2) to TRBJ1-4; TRBD1 matches 7 bases. Losses at the gene ends were 3 bases for V and 0 bases for J; bases not matched to a gene: 10. CDR1 and CDR2 from the germline V gene are LGHDT and YNNKEL (reference sequence). The length of the CDR3 is 18 residues.